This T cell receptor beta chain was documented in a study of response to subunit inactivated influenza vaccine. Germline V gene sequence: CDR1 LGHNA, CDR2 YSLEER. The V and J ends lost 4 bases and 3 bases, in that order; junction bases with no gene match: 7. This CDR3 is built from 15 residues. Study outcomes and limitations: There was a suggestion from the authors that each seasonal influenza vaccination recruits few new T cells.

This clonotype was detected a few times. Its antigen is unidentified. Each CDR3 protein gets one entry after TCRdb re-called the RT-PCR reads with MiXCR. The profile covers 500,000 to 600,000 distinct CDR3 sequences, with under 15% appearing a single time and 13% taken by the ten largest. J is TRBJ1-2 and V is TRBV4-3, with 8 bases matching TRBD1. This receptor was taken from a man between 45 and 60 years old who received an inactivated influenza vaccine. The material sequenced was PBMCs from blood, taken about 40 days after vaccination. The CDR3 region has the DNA TGCGCCAGCAGCCTTCAAATGACAGGGGACTATGGCTACACCTTC. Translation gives CASSLQMTGDYGYTF.